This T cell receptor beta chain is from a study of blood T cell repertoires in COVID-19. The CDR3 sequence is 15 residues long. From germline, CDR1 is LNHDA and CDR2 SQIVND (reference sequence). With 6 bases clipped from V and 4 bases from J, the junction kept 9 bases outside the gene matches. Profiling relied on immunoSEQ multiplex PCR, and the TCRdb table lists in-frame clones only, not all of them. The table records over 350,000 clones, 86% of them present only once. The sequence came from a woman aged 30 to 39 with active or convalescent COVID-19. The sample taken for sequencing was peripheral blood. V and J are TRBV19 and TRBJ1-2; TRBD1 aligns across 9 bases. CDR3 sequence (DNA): TGTGCCAGTAGCCTGACAGGGGGAGATTCCTATGGCTACACCTTC. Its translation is CASSLTGGDSYGYTF.